This TCR beta chain was found in a study of regulatory T cells in long-lasting Graves disease. About the study: Less than 3 months of antithyroid drugs had been taken by newly diagnosed Graves' patients. Broader study findings: Preferential use of TRBV28, TRBJ1-2 and TRBJ2-5 was seen in persistent disease.

This CDR3 contains 14 residues. Germline V CDR1 and CDR2: SNHLY, FYNNEI. Trimming cost V 4 bases and J 1 base; bases outside gene matches: 1. To make TCR beta libraries, researchers used iRepertoire HTBI primers and Arm-PCR of CDR3 regions. Each CDR3 protein gets one entry after TCRdb re-called the multiplex PCR reads with MiXCR. In the table there are about 220,000 distinct CDR3 sequences, approximately 19% of which are singletons. With respect to this clonotype: The antigen is not known. A much larger clone sits a single nucleotide away, making a read error possible.

The time point was: newly diagnosed GD, antithyroid drugs for less than 3 months. After RNA was extracted from PBMCs, the TCR library was made from it. From an endocrinology department in Xi'an, China, came the patients. The sample was also linked to a second study, of T cells in Graves' hyperthyroidism and ophthalmopathy. That study adds: A model built on 13 V-J features separated ophthalmopathy from stable hyperthyroidism.

The chain recombines TRBV2 with TRBJ1-1; TRBD1 matches 9 bases. This TCR was recovered from a woman aged 25 to 39 with Graves disease. The source was peripheral blood mononuclear cells (PBMCs), collected at new diagnosis, from a patient treated with antithyroid drugs. The CDR3 coding sequence is TGTGCCAGCAGTGTGGACAGGGGGAACACTGAAGCTTTCTTT. Translation: CASSVDRGNTEAFF.